Each of the 14 T cell receptor beta chains below was sequenced from the same sample in a study of early T cells in non-severe SARS-CoV-2 infection. Using its own MiXCR run on the 5' RACE reads, TCRdb lists one record per CDR3 protein. The sample yields some 41,000 distinct CDR3 sequences, 5% to 6.5% seen once. What was sequenced was whole blood. The receptors were gathered from an adult who was a healthcare worker with PCR-confirmed SARS-CoV-2 infection or an uninfected control (not recorded which).

This clonotype turned up a few times. This chain uses TRBV7-6 with TRBJ1-1; tentatively, D is TRBD1 (5 bases). This CDR3 is 13 amino acids long. Trimming stripped 5 bases from V and 4 bases from J, with 11 bases between. The germline V gene has CDR1 SGHVS and CDR2 FNYEAQ. The CDR3 region is CASSVGGITEAFF. The CDR3 nucleotides are TGTGCCAGCAGCGTTGGGGGGATCACTGAAGCTTTCTTT.

V usage is TRBV20-1 and J usage is TRBJ2-5, with D perhaps matching TRBD1 (5 bases). The CDR3 sequence is 13 residues long. Per the germline V gene, CDR1 is DFQATT and CDR2 is SNEGSKA (reference sequence). Trimming pared 6 bases from V and 1 base from J, leaving 12 bases between. CDR3 amino acids: CSAKEGAQETQYF. CDR3 in DNA: TGCAGTGCAAAGGAAGGGGCCCAAGAGACCCAGTACTTC.

This clonotype was counted at least ten times. This chain links TRBV12-3 or TRBV12-4 with TRBJ2-1; tentative D call: TRBD2 (5 bases). V lost 5 bases, J lost 8 bases, and 10 bases lay in between. CDR3 length: 12 amino acids. Here the CDR3 reads CASSTPDYEQFF. The CDR3, as DNA: TGTGCCAGCAGTACCCCGGACTATGAGCAGTTCTTC.

At least ten counts were recorded for this clonotype. The CDR3 region is CASSGASTYQETQYF. The CDR3 bases are TGTGCCAGCAGTGGGGCCTCCACCTACCAAGAGACCCAGTACTTC. This sequence joins TRBV6-2 or TRBV6-3 and TRBJ2-5; tentatively, D is TRBD1 (5 bases). Germline V gene sequence: CDR1 MNHEY, CDR2 SVGEGT. V lost 5 bases to trimming and J lost 0 bases, with 13 bases between them. The CDR3 consists of 15 residues.

This clonotype was detected ten times or more. The chain carries TRBV6-2 or TRBV6-3 and TRBJ2-7; no clear D gene. CDR3 length equals 15 residues. V lost 2 bases to trimming and J lost 3 bases, with 14 bases between them. CDR1 is MNHEY and CDR2 is SVGEGT in the germline V gene. In nucleotides, the CDR3 is TGTGCCAGCAGTTACGCCCAGGTTAGCCTCTACGAGCAGTACTTC. As protein: CASSYAQVSLYEQYF.

This clonotype was seen ten or more times. The chain is built from TRBV3-1 and TRBJ1-5; D may be TRBD1 (5 bases). Trimming took off 1 base at V and 6 bases at J, with 13 bases between the two ends. The CDR3 spans 15 residues. Germline V lookup: CDR1 LGHDT, CDR2 YNNKEL (reference sequence). Here the CDR3 reads CASSQAPGPGQPQHF. The CDR3 DNA reads TGTGCCAGCAGCCAAGCGCCGGGACCAGGTCAGCCCCAGCATTTT.

This clonotype was detected many times. The rearrangement links TRBV20-1 to TRBJ2-7; possibly TRBD1 for D (6 bases). CDR3 size: 16 residues. Trimming shortened V by 6 bases and J by 6 bases, and 27 bases separated the two germline ends. CDR1 and CDR2 from the germline V gene are DFQATT and SNEGSKA (reference sequence). The CDR3 is CSATPSDRLPSREQYF. The CDR3 DNA reads TGCAGTGCAACGCCCTCGGACAGACTCCCATCCCGCGAGCAGTACTTC.

At least ten counts were recorded for this clonotype. This chain links TRBV4-2 with TRBJ1-5; 7 bases line up with TRBD1. Germline lookup yields CDR1 LGHNA and CDR2 YNFKEQ. V shed 1 base and J 15 bases; nucleotides not matched to a gene: 9. The CDR3 covers 13 residues. CDR3: CASSQGLEGARHF. DNA for the CDR3: TGTGCCAGCAGCCAAGGGTTGGAGGGGGCAAGGCATTTT.

This clonotype was recorded a few times. The chain combines TRBV18 with TRBJ2-4; TRBD1 or TRBD2 may be the D gene (5 bases each). V was pared by 6 bases and J by 3 bases, with 24 bases between. CDR1 and CDR2 (germline): KGHSH, LQKENI. The CDR3 consists of 18 residues. The CDR3: CASSPARAGTTGKNIQYF. The CDR3 DNA reads as TGTGCCAGCTCCCCCGCCCGGGCAGGGACCACTGGCAAAAACATTCAGTACTTC.

This clonotype was counted ten times or more. V usage is TRBV5-1 and J usage is TRBJ2-5, with 10 positions matching TRBD2. The J segment lost 2 bases and the V segment lost 2 bases, leaving 6 bases of the junction unmatched. Germline V gives CDR1 SGHRS, CDR2 YFSETQ. This CDR3 comprises 16 residues. The CDR3 here is CASSFQWTSGQETQYF. The CDR3, as DNA: TGCGCCAGCAGCTTCCAATGGACTAGCGGACAAGAGACCCAGTACTTC.

At least ten counts were recorded for this clonotype. This rearrangement joins TRBV5-5 to TRBJ2-7, with TRBD1 matching over 7 bases. CDR1 and CDR2 from the germline V gene are SGHKS and YYEKEE (reference sequence). The CDR3 loop spans 16 amino acids. Trimming removed 4 bases from V and 3 bases from J; junction bases left unmatched: 13. The CDR3 here is CASSLAPRTGFYEQYF. The CDR3 bases are TGTGCCAGCAGCCTGGCCCCGAGGACAGGCTTCTACGAGCAGTACTTC.

This clonotype was picked up a small number of times. The V and J genes are TRBV2 and TRBJ2-2, with a possible D match to TRBD2 (6 bases). Deletions cut 0 bases from V and 5 bases from J, with 7 bases between. The CDR3 spans 14 residues. CDR1 is SNHLY and CDR2 is FYNNEI in the germline V gene. The CDR3 reads CASSEAGGTGELFF. CDR3 sequence (DNA): TGTGCCAGCAGTGAAGCGGGAGGAACCGGGGAGCTGTTTTTT.

The rearrangement joins TRBV5-1 to TRBJ2-7; 8 bases are a match to TRBD1. Germline loops: CDR1 SGHRS, CDR2 YFSETQ. V was clipped by 1 base and J by 2 bases; unmatched bases: 2. This CDR3 region has 14 residues. In DNA, the CDR3 is TGCGCCAGCAGCTTGCGACAGGGGACCTACGAGCAGTACTTC. Translating gives CASSLRQGTYEQYF.

There are a few counts of this clonotype. The chain carries TRBV7-9 and TRBJ1-2; D gene uncertain. CDR1 and CDR2 from the germline V gene are SEHNR and FQNEAQ (reference sequence). The V and J ends lost 1 base and 4 bases respectively, with 10 bases between them. This CDR3 spans 14 amino acids. The CDR3 spells CASSLGGMSYGYTF. The DNA of the CDR3 is TGTGCCAGCAGCTTAGGAGGGATGAGCTATGGCTACACCTTC.